Included here is one T cell receptor beta chain sequence, with context. Distinct nucleotide sequences in the sample also encode this CDR3. This entry comes from a study of blood T cell repertoires in COVID-19. Data came from immunoSEQ multiplex PCR; TCRdb stores just in-frame clones and leaves some out. The sample contains around 130,000 clones, about nine tenths of which appear only once. CDR1 and CDR2 from the germline V gene are SEHNR and FQNEAQ (reference sequence). V lost 5 bases, J lost 3 bases, and 5 bases lay in between. CDR3 length: 11 amino acids. While infection was still active, Seattle patients were enrolled and then followed longitudinally.

The source is a man aged 60 to 75 with COVID-19, enrolled during active disease. The sequenced material came from peripheral blood. The chain carries TRBV7-9 and TRBJ2-7; D call uncertain. CDR3 sequence: CASSPLYEQYF. The CDR3, as DNA: TGTGCCAGCAGCCCCCTCTACGAGCAGTACTTC.